Reported below is one T cell receptor (beta chain). Libraries were UMI-labeled 5' RACE TRB cDNA. For each CDR3 protein, TCRdb gives one entry from its re-call of the 5' RACE reads, without DNA. This repertoire includes approximately 100,000 distinct CDR3 sequences. This entry comes from a study of CXCR3-negative and CXCR3-positive naive CD8 T cells. Germline V gene sequence: CDR1 MDHEN, CDR2 SYDVKM. The CDR3 extends over 14 amino acids. The receptor comes from a human donor in good health. Some clones in this sample may be carry-over from other donors' samples. The chain uses TRBV28 and TRBJ2-2; TCRdb gives TRBD2 as the D gene, but with no DNA this cannot be confirmed. Input material: naive CXCR3- CD8+ T cells from blood. The subset denotes: CD45RO-CCR7+CD27+CD95- naive CD8+ T cells lacking CXCR3 (TNR3-). This CDR3 reads CASSAGRNTGELFF.